These T cell receptor beta chains were read from a single sample in a study of T cells in Graves' hyperthyroidism and ophthalmopathy. TCRdb reprocessed the multiplex PCR reads with MiXCR, giving one entry per CDR3 protein. The table has 450,000 to 650,000 distinct CDR3 sequences, roughly 18% seen once. The sequenced sample was blood. These receptors were obtained from a young woman with Graves' ophthalmopathy. Both conserved end residues are part of each CDR3. The D gene is left open where the match is weak. Clone sizes are given selectively: once, few, many, or a class where the clone is expanded.

>few|TRBJ2-7|TRBV28|-
TGTGCCAGCGCCCCCAACGAGCAGTACTTC
CASAPNEQYF
>-|TRBJ2-6|TRBV7-9|-
TGTGCCAGCAGCTTCAGCGTCTCTGGGGCCAACGTCCTGACTTTC
CASSFSVSGANVLTF
>many|TRBJ2-7|TRBV30|-
TGTGCCTGGAGTGGAGTCTACGAGCAGTACTTC
CAWSGVYEQYF
>-|TRBJ1-2|TRBV29-1|-
TGCAGCGTTGTAGGTTGGGCTGACACTAACTATGGCTACACCTTC
CSVVGWADTNYGYTF
>many|TRBJ1-5|TRBV7-8|-
TGTGCCAGCAGCCTGACTAGCCGGGACAGCAATCAGCCCCAGCATTTT
CASSLTSRDSNQPQHF
>once|TRBJ1-3|TRBV5-5|-
TGTGCCAGCAGCCCTGCCCCGGTCTCTGGAAACACCATATATTTT
CASSPAPVSGNTIYF
>few|TRBJ2-1|TRBV2|-
TGTGCCAGCAGTTCCACCCCACCCCTTAGCGGAATCTACAATGAGCAGTTCTTC
CASSSTPPLSGIYNEQFF
>few|TRBJ2-5|TRBV6-2/TRBV6-3|-
TGTGCCAGCAGTTACTGGGACATGCAAGAGACCCAGTACTTC
CASSYWDMQETQYF
>many|TRBJ2-2|TRBV7-8|-
TGTGCCAGCAGCTCCACAGGGTACACCGGGGAGCTGTTTTTT
CASSSTGYTGELFF
>-|TRBJ2-5|TRBV20-1|TRBD1
TGCAGTGCCCCAGGGGGCGAGGAGACCCAGTACTTC
CSAPGGEETQYF
>few|TRBJ2-7|TRBV4-1|TRBD1
TGCGCCAGCAGCCAAGATCCGGGACAGAGCTCCTACGAGCAGTACTTC
CASSQDPGQSSYEQYF
>few|TRBJ2-5|TRBV20-1|TRBD2
TGCAGTGCTACTTCGATAGCGGGAGGTGCGGAGACCCAGTACTTC
CSATSIAGGAETQYF
>many|TRBJ1-5|TRBV2|-
TGTGCCAGCAGTCCGGGTATCGGCAATCAGCCCCAGCATTTT
CASSPGIGNQPQHF
>many|TRBJ1-5|TRBV7-9|-
TGTGCCAGCAGCTCACAATGGGGCAATCAGCCCCAGCATTTT
CASSSQWGNQPQHF
>many|TRBJ1-6|TRBV3-1|-
TGTGCCAGCACCCGTGCGGGGAATTCACCCCTCCACTTT
CASTRAGNSPLHF
>many|TRBJ2-1|TRBV5-1|TRBD2
TGCGCCAGCTCTGACCTAGCGGGAGCGGAGCAGTTCTTC
CASSDLAGAEQFF
>few|TRBJ2-5|TRBV5-1|TRBD2
TGCGCCAGCAGCTTGGCACAGGGACTAGCGGCTCCGTCCCATCGAGAGACCCAGTACTTC
CASSLAQGLAAPSHRETQYF
>-|TRBJ2-1|TRBV27|-
TGTGCCAGCAGTTTCGCGGGAACCAATGAGCAGTTCTTC
CASSFAGTNEQFF
>many|TRBJ2-5|TRBV10-3|-
TGTGCCATCAGTGACAGGCTCCAAGAGACCCAGTACTTC
CAISDRLQETQYF
>-|TRBJ2-7|TRBV6-5|-
TGTGCCAGCAGTTACCGGGGCTGGGCTACGGACGAGCAGTACTTC
CASSYRGWATDEQYF
>many|TRBJ1-1|TRBV3-1|-
TGTGCCAGCAGCCAAGAGACAGCCATGAACACTGAAGCTTTCTTT
CASSQETAMNTEAFF
>-|TRBJ2-7|TRBV27|-
TGTGCCAGCAGTTTATACCAGGGGTCCTCCTACGAGCAGTACTTC
CASSLYQGSSYEQYF
>many|TRBJ2-7|TRBV11-2|-
TGTGCCAGCAGCTCTCCTCAAAACTCCTACGAGCAGTACTTC
CASSSPQNSYEQYF
>many|TRBJ1-2|TRBV18|-
TGTGCCAGCTCACCACGCTTCCAAAAAATGGGGGGCTACACCTTC
CASSPRFQKMGGYTF
>-|TRBJ2-7|TRBV19|-
TGTGCCAGTAGTATTCAGGGCGGCGGGGAGCAGTACTTC
CASSIQGGGEQYF
>-|TRBJ1-2|TRBV28|TRBD1
TGTGCCAGCAGTTTGACACGACAGGGCTATGGCTACACCTTC
CASSLTRQGYGYTF
>few|TRBJ2-3|TRBV7-3|-
TGTGCCAGCAGCCTAACGGTGACGCCCTCAAGGGATACGCAGTATTTT
CASSLTVTPSRDTQYF
>many|TRBJ2-7|TRBV6-1|-
TGTGCCAGCAAACCCCGGACGGACTCCTACGAGCAGTACTTC
CASKPRTDSYEQYF
>many|TRBJ2-5|TRBV7-9|-
TGTGCCAGCAGCTTAGGGGGTTCAGGAGAGACCCAGTACTTC
CASSLGGSGETQYF
>many|TRBJ2-1|TRBV27|-
TGTGCCAGCAGTTTCCGCCCTGCCAGCTCCTACAATGAGCAGTTCTTC
CASSFRPASSYNEQFF
>many|TRBJ1-5|TRBV19|-
TGTGCCAGTAGTATCGCGGCCCGGGGGGGAAATCAGCCCCAGCATTTT
CASSIAARGGNQPQHF
>few|TRBJ2-2|TRBV28|-
TGTGCCAGCAGTTTCCCCACCGGGGAGCTGTTTTTT
CASSFPTGELFF
>many|TRBJ1-4|TRBV30|TRBD1
TGTGCCTGGAGTGCAGGGACAGGGGGACATGAAAAACTGTTTTTT
CAWSAGTGGHEKLFF
>many|TRBJ1-1|TRBV11-1|TRBD1
TGTGCCAGCAGCTCTCAGGGGGCTCACACTGAAGCTTTCTTT
CASSSQGAHTEAFF
>-|TRBJ1-1|TRBV20-1|TRBD1
TGCAGTGCTAGTCCCCGGACAGGGAAAGTGGACACTGAAGCTTTCTTT
CSASPRTGKVDTEAFF
>many|TRBJ2-7|TRBV20-1|-
TGCAGTGCTGATAACCGGGACACATACGAGCAGTACTTC
CSADNRDTYEQYF
>many|TRBJ1-1|TRBV30|TRBD1
TGTGCCTGGTCACCGGGACAGATGAACACTGAAGCTTTCTTT
CAWSPGQMNTEAFF
>-|TRBJ2-7|TRBV6-5|TRBD2
TGTGCCAGCAGTTACGACGTCCTAGCGGGGTTCTACGAGCAGTACTTC
CASSYDVLAGFYEQYF
>many|TRBJ2-2|TRBV20-1|TRBD2
TGCAGTGCTAGACTAGCGGGGGACACCGGGGAGCTGTTTTTT
CSARLAGDTGELFF
>-|TRBJ1-1|TRBV11-1|-
TGTGCCAGCAGCTCGCTGGCAGGGAGGAACACTGAAGCTTTCTTT
CASSSLAGRNTEAFF
>-|TRBJ2-7|TRBV7-8|TRBD2
TGTGCCAGCAGCTTAGATGTCACTAGCGGATTAGCCGCCTACGAGCAGTACTTC
CASSLDVTSGLAAYEQYF
>-|TRBJ2-7|TRBV6-2/TRBV6-3|-
TGTGCCAGCAGTGACTCAGACGGCTACGAGCAGTACTTC
CASSDSDGYEQYF
>many|TRBJ2-3|TRBV12-3/TRBV12-4|-
TGTGCCAGCAGTTTTAATATCAGGGAGCCCCACTCGGAGACAGATACGCAGTATTTT
CASSFNIREPHSETDTQYF
>many|TRBJ1-1|TRBV18|TRBD1
TGTGCCAGCTCACCACCGACAGGGGTGGTTGAAGCTTTCTTT
CASSPPTGVVEAFF
>-|TRBJ1-2|TRBV14|TRBD1
TGTGCCAGCAGACAAACAGAGGGGGCTGGCTACACCTTC
CASRQTEGAGYTF
>many|TRBJ1-6|TRBV28|-
TGTGCCAGCAGGACTAATTCACCCCTCCACTTT
CASRTNSPLHF
>few|TRBJ2-2|TRBV27|-
TGTGCCAGCTGCCCTCGCCTGCGTGCGGACACCGGGGAGCTGTTTTTT
CASCPRLRADTGELFF
>many|TRBJ1-1|TRBV3-1|-
TGTGCCAGCAGCCAAGATCCGCCCAGAATCACTGAAGCTTTCTTT
CASSQDPPRITEAFF
>many|TRBJ2-3|TRBV7-2|-
TGTGCCAGCAGCTTATTAGGGATCACAGATACGCAGTATTTT
CASSLLGITDTQYF
>-|TRBJ1-5|TRBV6-1|TRBD1
TGTGCCAGCACTTTTACCGGGACAGGGGGAGCGGATCAGCCCCAGCATTTT
CASTFTGTGGADQPQHF
>-|TRBJ2-5|TRBV5-5|-
TGTGCCAGCAGCTTGGTGTCTCGGCGGAGGGTTACTATAGTTGTCCAAGAGACCCAGTACTTC
CASSLVSRRRVTIVVQETQYF
>many|TRBJ2-7|TRBV30|-
TGTGCCGGAAACCTAGGACAGTCAATCTACGAGCAGTACTTC
CAGNLGQSIYEQYF
>few|TRBJ2-1|TRBV6-1|TRBD2
TGTGCCAGCAGGCGACTAGCGAACAATGAGCAGTTCTTC
CASRRLANNEQFF